One and the same sample provided the 5 T cell receptor beta chains below, sequenced in a study of blood T cell repertoires in COVID-19. Generated by immunoSEQ multiplex PCR, the TCRdb table keeps only in-frame clones and is missing some. The table records about 160,000 clones, about 80% of them present only once. The source material was PBMCs or T cells enriched from blood (not recorded which). Every receptor here comes from a man aged 45 to 65 who had recovered from COVID-19.

This sequence joins TRBV9 and TRBJ2-1, with TRBD2 matching over 15 bases. The germline V gene has CDR1 SGDLS and CDR2 YYNGEE. The trim removed 3 bases at V and 4 bases at J, leaving 8 bases unmatched. This CDR3 is 18 amino acids long. DNA for the CDR3: TGTGCCAGCAGCGCGCTTGGGACTAGCGGGGGGCTATACAATGAGCAGTTCTTC. It translates to CASSALGTSGGLYNEQFF.

The chain links TRBV13 to TRBJ2-7; 8 bases are shared with TRBD1. There are 16 residues in the CDR3. The J segment lost 3 bases and the V segment lost 5 bases, leaving 12 bases of the junction unmatched. Germline V gene lookup returns CDR1 PRHDT and CDR2 FYEKMQ (reference sequence). CDR3 loop: CASSASGQGGFYEQYF. CDR3 bases: TGTGCCAGCAGCGCCTCCGGACAGGGTGGATTCTACGAGCAGTACTTC. The variable domain in full, with the rest retrieved from reference TRBV13 and TRBJ2-7, is AAGVIQSPRHLIKEKRETATLKCYPIPRHDTVYWYQQGPGQDPQFLISFYEKMQSDKGSIPDRFSAQQFSDYHSELNMSSLELGDSALYFCASSASGQGGFYEQYFGPGTRLTVT.

The chain links TRBV27 to TRBJ2-1, with a possible D match to TRBD2 (5 bases). CDR1 is MNHEY and CDR2 is SMNVEV in the germline V gene (reference sequence). The CDR3 is 12 amino acids. Trimming removed 4 bases from V and 6 bases from J, with 7 bases in between. CDR3: CASSSGFNEQFF. DNA of the CDR3: TGTGCCAGCAGTTCGGGGTTCAATGAGCAGTTCTTC.

The J gene is TRBJ2-3, the V gene TRBV13; the D is unclear. Trimming stripped 8 bases from V and 3 bases from J, with 6 bases between. Germline V gene data show CDR1 as PRHDT and CDR2 as FYEKMQ (reference sequence). The CDR3 consists of 11 residues. As DNA, the CDR3 is TGTGCCAGCTCCCGGACAGATACGCAGTATTTT. Its translation: CASSRTDTQYF.

The chain uses TRBV7-2 and TRBJ2-2; tentatively, D is TRBD2 (7 bases). V lost 1 base and J 7 bases, leaving 13 bases between the germline ends. The length of the CDR3 is 15 residues. The germline V gene encodes CDR1 SGHTA and CDR2 FQGNSA. CDR3 in DNA: TGTGCCAGCAGCTTAGTACAGGGAGGGGGCGGGGAGCTGTTTTTT. Encoded protein: CASSLVQGGGGELFF.